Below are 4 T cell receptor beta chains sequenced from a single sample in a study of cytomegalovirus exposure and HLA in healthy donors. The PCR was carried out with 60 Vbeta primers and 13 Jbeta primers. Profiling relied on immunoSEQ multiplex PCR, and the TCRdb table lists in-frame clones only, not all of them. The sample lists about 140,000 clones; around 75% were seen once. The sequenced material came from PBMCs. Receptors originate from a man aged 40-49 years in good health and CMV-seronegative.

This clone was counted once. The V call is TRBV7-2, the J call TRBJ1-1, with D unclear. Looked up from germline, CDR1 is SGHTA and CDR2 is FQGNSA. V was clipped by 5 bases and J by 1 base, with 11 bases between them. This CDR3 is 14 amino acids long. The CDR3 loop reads CASSRRTANTEAFF. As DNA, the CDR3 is TGTGCCAGCAGCCGTAGAACAGCGAACACTGAAGCTTTCTTT.

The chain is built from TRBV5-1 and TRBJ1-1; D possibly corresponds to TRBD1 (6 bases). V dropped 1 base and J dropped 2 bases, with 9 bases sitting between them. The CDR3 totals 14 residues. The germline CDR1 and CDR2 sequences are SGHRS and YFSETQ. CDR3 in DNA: TGCGCCAGCAGCTTGCAGGGGCAAAACACTGAAGCTTTCTTT. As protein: CASSLQGQNTEAFF.

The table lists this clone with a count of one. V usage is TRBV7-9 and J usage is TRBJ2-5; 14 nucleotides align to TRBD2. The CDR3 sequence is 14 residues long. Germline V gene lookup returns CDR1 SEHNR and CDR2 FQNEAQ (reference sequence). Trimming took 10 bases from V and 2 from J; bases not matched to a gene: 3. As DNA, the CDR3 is TGTGCCAATGGACTAGCGGGGGGACAAGAGACCCAGTACTTC. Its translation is CANGLAGGQETQYF.

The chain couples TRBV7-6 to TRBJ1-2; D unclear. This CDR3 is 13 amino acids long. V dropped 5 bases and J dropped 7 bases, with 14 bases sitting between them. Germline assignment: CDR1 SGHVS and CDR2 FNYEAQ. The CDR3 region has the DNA TGTGCCAGCAGCCTCGCCGGGCGGGGTGGCTACACCTTC. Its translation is CASSLAGRGGYTF.